This T cell receptor (beta chain) emerged from a study of cytomegalovirus exposure and HLA in healthy donors. The CDR3 is made up of 12 amino acids. The V and J ends lost 5 bases and 7 bases respectively, with 9 bases between them. Germline-derived CDR1 and CDR2 are MDHEN and SYDVKM. This clone was seen only once. 13 Jbeta primers and 60 Vbeta primers were used for the PCR. Clones were read by immunoSEQ multiplex PCR, and TCRdb kept only the in-frame ones, dropping some. The sample has 150,000 to 180,000 clones; over 65% are singletons. The chain joins TRBV28 to TRBJ2-1, with D unclear. Material: PBMCs. The sequence was collected from a man younger than 40 in good health and CMV-seronegative. The CDR3 sequence is CASSALLNEQFF. In nucleotides, the CDR3 is TGTGCCAGCAGTGCCCTACTGAATGAGCAGTTCTTC. Filled out from reference TRBV28 and TRBJ2-1, the complete variable domain reads DVKVTQSSRYLVKRTGEKVFLECVQDMDHENMFWYRQDPGLGLRLIYFSYDVKMKEKGDIPEGYSVSREKKERFSLILESASTNQTSMYLCASSALLNEQFFGPGTRLTVL.